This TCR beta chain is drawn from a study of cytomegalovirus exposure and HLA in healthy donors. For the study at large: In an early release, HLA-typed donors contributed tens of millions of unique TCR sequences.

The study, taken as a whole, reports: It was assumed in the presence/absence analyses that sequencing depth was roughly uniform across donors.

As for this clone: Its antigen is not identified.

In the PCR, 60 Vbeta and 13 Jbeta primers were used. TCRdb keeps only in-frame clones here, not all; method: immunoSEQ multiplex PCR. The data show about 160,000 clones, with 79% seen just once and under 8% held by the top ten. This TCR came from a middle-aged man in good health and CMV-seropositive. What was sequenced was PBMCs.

CDR3: CASSFTGTDIGNTIYF. In nucleotides, the CDR3 is TGCGCCAGCAGCTTTACCGGGACAGACATCGGAAACACCATATATTTT. The J gene is TRBJ1-3, the V gene TRBV5-1; 7 positions match TRBD1. The CDR3 covers 16 residues. The junction had 9 bases not matched to a gene; V was cut back by 2 bases and J by 4 bases. Looked up from germline, CDR1 is SGHRS and CDR2 is YFSETQ. Looking up the rest from reference TRBV5-1 and TRBJ1-3 gives the full variable domain: KAGVTQTPRYLIKTRGQQVTLSCSPISGHRSVSWYQQTPGQGLQFLFEYFSETQRNKGNFPGRFSGRQFSNSRSEMNVSTLELGDSALYLCASSFTGTDIGNTIYFGEGSWLTVV.